This passage covers 9 T cell receptor beta chains from one sample sequenced in a study of CD8+CD57+ T cells in acquired aplastic anemia. Both TCR beta VDJ combination and CDR3 sequence profiling were carried out. Genomic DNA was the template for this profiling. TCRdb ran MiXCR on the reads and lists one entry per CDR3 protein. The sample contains roughly 500,000 distinct CDR3 sequences, about a third of which appear only once. All sequencing subjects had displayed CD8+CD57+ cell expansion on flow cytometry. Sequencing was performed on sorted CD4+, CD8+, or CD8+CD57+ T cells (not recorded which) from PBMCs. The receptors derive from a human donor with aplastic anemia.

This chain connects TRBV7-2 to TRBJ1-1, with D unclear. Trimming pared 2 bases from V and 7 bases from J, leaving 11 bases between. This CDR3 contains 13 residues. Germline values: CDR1 SGHTA, CDR2 FQGNSA. CDR3 DNA sequence: TGTGCCAGCAGCTTACAAGGTTGGATTGAAGCTTTCTTT. Translating gives CASSLQGWIEAFF.

The V call is TRBV20-1, the J call TRBJ2-1; D is ambiguous. The CDR3 extends over 13 amino acids. V was cut by 1 base and J by 1 base, with 5 bases left in between. Germline V gene sequence: CDR1 DFQATT, CDR2 SNEGSKA (reference sequence). CDR3 coding DNA: TGCAGTGCTAGAGGCAGGTCCTACAATGAGCAGTTCTTC. As protein: CSARGRSYNEQFF.

This clonotype showed up just a few times. The chain is built from TRBV20-1 and TRBJ2-3; 10 bases match TRBD1. V shed 6 bases, J shed 1 base, and the junction held 4 bases outside the gene matches. Germline loops: CDR1 DFQATT, CDR2 SNEGSKA (reference sequence). The CDR3 runs to 14 residues. The CDR3 reads CSAAGQGGTDTQYF. The CDR3 nucleotides are TGCAGTGCAGCAGGACAGGGGGGCACAGATACGCAGTATTTT.

The chain links TRBV5-6 to TRBJ2-5; tentatively, D is TRBD1 (6 bases). Between the trimmed V and J ends, which lost 0 bases and 5 bases, there was a span of 14 bases. The germline V gene encodes CDR1 SGHDT and CDR2 YYEEEE. The CDR3 spans 15 residues. The CDR3 sequence is CASSLGFQGHETQYF. The CDR3 DNA sequence: TGTGCCAGCAGCTTGGGATTTCAGGGGCACGAGACCCAGTACTTC.

V gene TRBV19 combines with J gene TRBJ1-3; no clear D gene. This CDR3 comprises 14 residues. Trimming stripped 5 bases from V and 4 bases from J, with 12 bases between. Germline CDR1 LNHDA, CDR2 SQIVND (reference sequence). The CDR3 nucleotides are TGTGCCAGTAGTGAGGTCCAGGCGGGAAACACCATATATTTT. This sequence encodes CASSEVQAGNTIYF. Variable domain in full (rest from reference TRBV19 and TRBJ1-3): DGGITQSPKYLFRKEGQNVTLSCEQNLNHDAMYWYRQDPGQGLRLIYYSQIVNDFQKGDIAEGYSVSREKKESFPLTVTSAQKNPTAFYLCASSEVQAGNTIYFGEGSWLTVV.

At least ten counts were recorded for this clonotype. The V and J genes are TRBV7-2 and TRBJ1-2; no reliable D call. Germline loops: CDR1 SGHTA, CDR2 FQGNSA. CDR3 length: 14 amino acids. Between the trimmed V and J ends, which lost 4 bases and 7 bases, there was a span of 16 bases. The DNA for the CDR3 is TGTGCCAGCAGCTCGTGGAGGGATTTAAGTGGCTACACCTTC. This sequence encodes CASSSWRDLSGYTF.

This clonotype was seen ten or more times. The V and J genes are TRBV6-5 and TRBJ2-7; no clear D. The germline V and J ends were trimmed by 2 bases and 4 bases, with 6 bases remaining between them. The CDR3 runs to 12 residues. Germline V gene sequence: CDR1 MNHEY, CDR2 SVGAGI. CDR3 nucleotide sequence: TGTGCCAGCAGTTACGGAAAATACGAGCAGTACTTC. Translated: CASSYGKYEQYF.

This clonotype came up a few times. The V call is TRBV14, the J call TRBJ1-1; no definite D call. The germline CDR1 and CDR2 sequences are SGHDN and FVKESK. The CDR3 has 16 residues. Trimming took 1 base from V and 4 from J, leaving 16 bases between them. The CDR3 nucleotides are TGTGCCAGCAGCCAAGCAGCGACCCGTCGTGGCACTGAAGCTTTCTTT. Its protein is CASSQAATRRGTEAFF.

This clonotype has only one observation. The chain carries TRBV30 and TRBJ1-6, with D maybe TRBD1 (5 bases). V was trimmed by 5 bases and J by 9 bases, leaving 14 bases between them. CDR3 length equals 13 residues. CDR1 GTSNPN and CDR2 SVGIG come from the germline V gene (reference sequence). The CDR3 DNA is TGTGCCTGGGAGGACACCCTTAGTTCACCCCTCCACTTT. Translated: CAWEDTLSSPLHF. Using reference TRBV30 and TRBJ1-6 for the parts outside the CDR3, the full variable domain is SQTIHQWPATLVQPVGSPLSLECTVEGTSNPNLYWYRQAAGRGLQLLFYSVGIGQISSEVPQNLSASRPQDRQFILSSKKLLLSDSGFYLCAWEDTLSSPLHFGNGTRLTVT.